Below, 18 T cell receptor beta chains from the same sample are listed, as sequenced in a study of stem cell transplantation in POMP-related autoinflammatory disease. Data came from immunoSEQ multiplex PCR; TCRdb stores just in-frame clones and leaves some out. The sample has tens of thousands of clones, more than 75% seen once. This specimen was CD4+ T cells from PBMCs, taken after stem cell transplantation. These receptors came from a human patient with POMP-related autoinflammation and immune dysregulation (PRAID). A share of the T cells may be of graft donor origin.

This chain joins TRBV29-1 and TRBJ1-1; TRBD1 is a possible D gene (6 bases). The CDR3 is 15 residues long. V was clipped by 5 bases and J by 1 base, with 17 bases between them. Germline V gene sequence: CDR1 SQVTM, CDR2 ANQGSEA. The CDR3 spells CSVSGKPGANTEAFF. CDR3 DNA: TGCAGCGTTTCCGGGAAACCGGGGGCGAACACTGAAGCTTTCTTT. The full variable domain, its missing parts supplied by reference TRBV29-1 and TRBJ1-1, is SAVISQKPSRDICQRGTSLTIQCQVDSQVTMMFWYRQQPGQSLTLIATANQGSEATYESGFVIDKFPISRPNLTFSTLTVSNMSPEDSSIYLCSVSGKPGANTEAFFGQGTRLTVV.

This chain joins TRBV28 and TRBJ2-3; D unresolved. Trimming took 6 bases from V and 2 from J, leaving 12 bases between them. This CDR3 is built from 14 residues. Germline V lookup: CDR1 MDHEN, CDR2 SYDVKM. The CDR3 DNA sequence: TGTGCCAGCAGCCAGGACCTTTTCACAGATACGCAGTATTTT. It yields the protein CASSQDLFTDTQYF.

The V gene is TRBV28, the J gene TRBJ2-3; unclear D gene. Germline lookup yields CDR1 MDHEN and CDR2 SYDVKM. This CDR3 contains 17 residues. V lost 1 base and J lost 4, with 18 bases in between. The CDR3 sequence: CASSLYSTQPLADTQYF. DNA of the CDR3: TGTGCCAGCAGTTTATACTCGACCCAACCTCTCGCAGATACGCAGTATTTT.

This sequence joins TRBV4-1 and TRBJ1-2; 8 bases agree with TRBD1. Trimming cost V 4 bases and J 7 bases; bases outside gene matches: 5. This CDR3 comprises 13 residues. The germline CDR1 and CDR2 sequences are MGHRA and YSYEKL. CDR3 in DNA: TGCGCCAGCAGCCGCGGGACAGGTCGTGGCTACACCTTC. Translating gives CASSRGTGRGYTF.

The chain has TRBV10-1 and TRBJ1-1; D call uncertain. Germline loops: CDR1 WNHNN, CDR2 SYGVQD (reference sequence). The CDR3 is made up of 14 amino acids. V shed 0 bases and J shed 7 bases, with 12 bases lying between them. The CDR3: CASSESPSKGEAFF. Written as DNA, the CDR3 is TGCGCCAGCAGTGAGTCCCCCTCCAAGGGTGAAGCTTTCTTT.

CDR3 amino acids: CASRTGRADTQYF. The CDR3 DNA reads TGTGCCAGCAGAACCGGACGGGCAGATACGCAGTATTTT. The V call is TRBV27, the J call TRBJ2-3; D is unresolved. The CDR3 has 13 residues. V lost 6 bases, J lost 4 bases, and 11 bases lay in between. CDR1 MNHEY and CDR2 SMNVEV come from the germline V gene (reference sequence).

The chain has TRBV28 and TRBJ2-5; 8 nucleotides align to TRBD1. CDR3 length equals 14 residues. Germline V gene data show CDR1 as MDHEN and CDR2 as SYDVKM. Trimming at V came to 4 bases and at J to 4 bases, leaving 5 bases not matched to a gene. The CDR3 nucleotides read TGTGCCAGCAGTTCCGCCAGGGGGCGAGAGACCCAGTACTTC. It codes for CASSSARGRETQYF. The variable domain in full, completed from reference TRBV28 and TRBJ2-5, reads DVKVTQSSRYLVKRTGEKVFLECVQDMDHENMFWYRQDPGLGLRLIYFSYDVKMKEKGDIPEGYSVSREKKERFSLILESASTNQTSMYLCASSSARGRETQYFGPGTRLLVL.

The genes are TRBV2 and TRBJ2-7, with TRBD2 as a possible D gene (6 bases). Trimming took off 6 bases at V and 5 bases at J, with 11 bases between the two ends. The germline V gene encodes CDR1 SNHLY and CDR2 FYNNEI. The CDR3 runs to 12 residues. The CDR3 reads CASRTEGHEQYF. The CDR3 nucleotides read TGTGCCAGCAGAACGGAGGGCCACGAGCAGTACTTC.

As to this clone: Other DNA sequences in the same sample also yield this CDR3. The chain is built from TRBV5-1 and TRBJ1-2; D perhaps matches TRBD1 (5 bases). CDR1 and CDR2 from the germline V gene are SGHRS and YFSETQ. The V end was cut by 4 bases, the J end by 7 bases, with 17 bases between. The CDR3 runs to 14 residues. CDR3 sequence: CASSLPSGEIGYTF. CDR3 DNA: TGCGCCAGCAGCCTGCCATCGGGGGAAATTGGCTACACCTTC. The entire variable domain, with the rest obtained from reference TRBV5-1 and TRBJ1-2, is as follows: KAGVTQTPRYLIKTRGQQVTLSCSPISGHRSVSWYQQTPGQGLQFLFEYFSETQRNKGNFPGRFSGRQFSNSRSEMNVSTLELGDSALYLCASSLPSGEIGYTFGSGTRLTVV.

CDR3 nucleotide sequence: TGCAGCGCAACAGGGGGCATTTATACGCAGTATTTT. As protein: CSATGGIYTQYF. The V call is TRBV29-1, the J call TRBJ2-3; 9 positions agree with TRBD1. This CDR3 contains 12 residues. Losses at the gene ends were 7 bases for V and 7 bases for J; bases not matched to a gene: 6. Looked up from germline, CDR1 is SQVTM and CDR2 is ANQGSEA.

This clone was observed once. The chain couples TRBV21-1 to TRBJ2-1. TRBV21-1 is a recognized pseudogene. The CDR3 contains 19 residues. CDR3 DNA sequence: TGTGCCAGCAGCAAGTTACGTTGGTCCGGGGCCCACTCCTACAATGAGCAGTTCTTC. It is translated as CASSKLRWSGAHSYNEQFF.

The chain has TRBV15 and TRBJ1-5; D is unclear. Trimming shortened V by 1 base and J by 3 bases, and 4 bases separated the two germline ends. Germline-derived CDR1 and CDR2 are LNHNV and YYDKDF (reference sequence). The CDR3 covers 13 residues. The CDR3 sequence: CATSRGDNQPQHF. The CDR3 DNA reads TGTGCCACCAGCAGAGGCGACAATCAGCCCCAGCATTTT.

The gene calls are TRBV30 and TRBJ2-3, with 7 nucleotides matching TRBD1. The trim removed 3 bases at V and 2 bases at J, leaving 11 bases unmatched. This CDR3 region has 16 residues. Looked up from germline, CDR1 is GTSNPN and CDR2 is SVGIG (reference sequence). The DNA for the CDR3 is TGTGCCTGGAGCGCCTCGGACAGGACGAACACAGATACGCAGTATTTT. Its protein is CAWSASDRTNTDTQYF. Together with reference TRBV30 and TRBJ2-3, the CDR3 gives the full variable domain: SQTIHQWPATLVQPVGSPLSLECTVEGTSNPNLYWYRQAAGRGLQLLFYSVGIGQISSEVPQNLSASRPQDRQFILSSKKLLLSDSGFYLCAWSASDRTNTDTQYFGPGTRLTVL.

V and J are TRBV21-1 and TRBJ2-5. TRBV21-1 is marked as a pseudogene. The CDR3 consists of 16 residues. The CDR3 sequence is CASSKITLGGRETQYF. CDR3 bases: TGTGCCAGCAGCAAGATCACCCTGGGGGGCAGGGAGACCCAGTACTTC.

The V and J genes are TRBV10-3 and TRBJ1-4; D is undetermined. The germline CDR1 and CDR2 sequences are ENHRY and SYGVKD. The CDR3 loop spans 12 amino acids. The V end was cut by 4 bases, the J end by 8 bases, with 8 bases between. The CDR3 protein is CAISGVREKLFF. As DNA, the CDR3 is TGTGCCATCAGTGGGGTACGGGAAAAACTGTTTTTT.

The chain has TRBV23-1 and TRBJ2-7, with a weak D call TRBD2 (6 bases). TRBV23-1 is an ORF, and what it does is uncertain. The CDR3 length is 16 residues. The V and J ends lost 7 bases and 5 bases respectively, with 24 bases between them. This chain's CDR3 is CASTQIGVGGAHEQYV. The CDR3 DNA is TGCGCCAGCACCCAAATTGGAGTCGGGGGAGCGCACGAGCAGTACGTC.

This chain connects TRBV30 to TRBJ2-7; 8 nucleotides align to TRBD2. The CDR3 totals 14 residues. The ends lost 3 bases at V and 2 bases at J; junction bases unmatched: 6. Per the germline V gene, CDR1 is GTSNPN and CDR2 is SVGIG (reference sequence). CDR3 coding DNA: TGTGCCTGGAGCCCTGGACTAGCTGCCTACGAGCAGTACTTC. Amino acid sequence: CAWSPGLAAYEQYF.

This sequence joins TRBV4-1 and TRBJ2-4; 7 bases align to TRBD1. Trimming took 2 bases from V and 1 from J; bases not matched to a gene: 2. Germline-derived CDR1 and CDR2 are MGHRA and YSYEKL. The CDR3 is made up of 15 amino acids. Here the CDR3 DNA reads TGCGCCAGCAGCCAATGGGGACAGGCCAAAAACATTCAGTACTTC. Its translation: CASSQWGQAKNIQYF.